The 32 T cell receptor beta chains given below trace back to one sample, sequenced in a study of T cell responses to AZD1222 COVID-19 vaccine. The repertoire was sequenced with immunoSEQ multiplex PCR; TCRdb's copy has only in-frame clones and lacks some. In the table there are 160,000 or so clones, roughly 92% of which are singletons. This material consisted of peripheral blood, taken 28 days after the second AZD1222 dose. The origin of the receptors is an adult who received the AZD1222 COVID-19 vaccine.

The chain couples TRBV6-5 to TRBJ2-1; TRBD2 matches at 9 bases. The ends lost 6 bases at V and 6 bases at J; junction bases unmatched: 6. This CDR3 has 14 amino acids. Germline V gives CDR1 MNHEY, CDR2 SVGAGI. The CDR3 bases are TGTGCCAGCAGCCTTCGGACTAGCGCCAATGAGCAGTTCTTC. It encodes CASSLRTSANEQFF.

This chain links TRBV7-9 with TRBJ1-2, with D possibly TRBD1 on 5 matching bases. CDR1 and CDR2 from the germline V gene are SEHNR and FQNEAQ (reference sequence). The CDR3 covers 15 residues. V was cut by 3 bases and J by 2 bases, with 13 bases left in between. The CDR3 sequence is CASSFAGTENYGYTF. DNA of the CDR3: TGTGCCAGCAGCTTTGCCGGGACCGAGAACTATGGCTACACCTTC. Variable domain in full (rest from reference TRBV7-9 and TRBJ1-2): DTGVSQNPRHKITKRGQNVTFRCDPISEHNRLYWYRQTLGQGPEFLTYFQNEAQLEKSRLLSDRFSAERPKGSFSTLEIQRTEQGDSAMYLCASSFAGTENYGYTFGSGTRLTVV.

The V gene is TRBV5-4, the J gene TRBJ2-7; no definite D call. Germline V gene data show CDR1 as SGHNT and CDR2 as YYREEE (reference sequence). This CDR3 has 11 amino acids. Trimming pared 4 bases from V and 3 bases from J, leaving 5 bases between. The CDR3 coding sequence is TGTGCCAGCAGCCGCGACTACGAGCAGTACTTC. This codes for CASSRDYEQYF.

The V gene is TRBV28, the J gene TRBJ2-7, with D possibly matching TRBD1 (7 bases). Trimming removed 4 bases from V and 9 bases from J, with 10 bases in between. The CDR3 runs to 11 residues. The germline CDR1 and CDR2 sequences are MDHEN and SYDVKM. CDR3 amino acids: CASSSRGAQYF. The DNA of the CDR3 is TGTGCCAGCAGTTCCAGGGGGGCGCAGTACTTC.

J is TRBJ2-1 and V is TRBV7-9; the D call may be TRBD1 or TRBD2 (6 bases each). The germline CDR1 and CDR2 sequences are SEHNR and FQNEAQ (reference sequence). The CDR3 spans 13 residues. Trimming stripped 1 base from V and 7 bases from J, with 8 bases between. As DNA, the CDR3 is TGTGCCAGCAGCTTAGTAGGGGGGAATGAGCAGTTCTTC. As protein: CASSLVGGNEQFF. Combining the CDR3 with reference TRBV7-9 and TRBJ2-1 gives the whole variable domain DTGVSQNPRHKITKRGQNVTFRCDPISEHNRLYWYRQTLGQGPEFLTYFQNEAQLEKSRLLSDRFSAERPKGSFSTLEIQRTEQGDSAMYLCASSLVGGNEQFFGPGTRLTVL.

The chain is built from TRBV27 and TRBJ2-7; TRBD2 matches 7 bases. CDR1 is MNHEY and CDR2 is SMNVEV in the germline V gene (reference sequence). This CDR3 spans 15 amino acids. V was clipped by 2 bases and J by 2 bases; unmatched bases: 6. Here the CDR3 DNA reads TGTGCCAGCAGTTTAGTAGCGGGTGGAACCTACGAGCAGTACTTC. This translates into CASSLVAGGTYEQYF.

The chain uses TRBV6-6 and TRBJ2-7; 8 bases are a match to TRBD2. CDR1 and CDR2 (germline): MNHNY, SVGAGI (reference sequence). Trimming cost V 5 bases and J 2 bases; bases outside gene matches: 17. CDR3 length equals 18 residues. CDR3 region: CASSPRGSGKVRAYEQYF. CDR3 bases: TGTGCCAGCAGTCCCCGAGGTAGCGGGAAGGTTAGGGCCTACGAGCAGTACTTC.

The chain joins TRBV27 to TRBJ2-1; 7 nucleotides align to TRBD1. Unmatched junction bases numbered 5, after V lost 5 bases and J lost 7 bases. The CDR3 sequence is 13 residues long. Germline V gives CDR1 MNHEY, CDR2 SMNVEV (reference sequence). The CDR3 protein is CASSRGRWNEQFF. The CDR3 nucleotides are TGTGCCAGCAGTAGGGGGCGTTGGAATGAGCAGTTCTTC.

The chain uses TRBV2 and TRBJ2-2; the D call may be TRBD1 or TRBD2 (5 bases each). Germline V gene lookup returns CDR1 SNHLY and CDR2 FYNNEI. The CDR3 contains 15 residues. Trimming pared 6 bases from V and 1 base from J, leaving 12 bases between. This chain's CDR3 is CASRPGRMNTGELFF. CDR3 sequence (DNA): TGTGCCAGCAGGCCGGGACGTATGAACACCGGGGAGCTGTTTTTT.

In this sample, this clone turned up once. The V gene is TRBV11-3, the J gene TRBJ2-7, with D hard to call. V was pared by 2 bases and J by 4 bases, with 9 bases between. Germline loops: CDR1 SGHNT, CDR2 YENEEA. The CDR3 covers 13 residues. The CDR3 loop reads CASSLFDGYEQYF. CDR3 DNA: TGTGCCAGCAGCTTATTTGACGGGTACGAGCAGTACTTC.

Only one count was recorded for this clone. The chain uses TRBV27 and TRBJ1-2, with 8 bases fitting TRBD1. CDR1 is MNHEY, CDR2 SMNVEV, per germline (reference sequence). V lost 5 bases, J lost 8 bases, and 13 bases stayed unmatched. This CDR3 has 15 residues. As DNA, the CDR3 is TGTGCCAGCAGTCTACAGGGGGGCGCTTCGTGGGGCTACACCTTC. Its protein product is CASSLQGGASWGYTF.

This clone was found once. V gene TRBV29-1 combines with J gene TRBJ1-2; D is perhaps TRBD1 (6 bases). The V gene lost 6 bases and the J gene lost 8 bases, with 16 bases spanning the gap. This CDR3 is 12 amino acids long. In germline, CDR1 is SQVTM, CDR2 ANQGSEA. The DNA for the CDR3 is TGCAGCGTGGAAAACAGGGTTGCCGGCTACACCTTC. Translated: CSVENRVAGYTF.

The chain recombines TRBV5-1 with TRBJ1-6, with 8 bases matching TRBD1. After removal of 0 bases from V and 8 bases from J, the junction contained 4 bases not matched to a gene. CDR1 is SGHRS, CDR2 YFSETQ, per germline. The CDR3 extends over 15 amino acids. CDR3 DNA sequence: TGCGCCAGCAGCTTGGTTCAGGGGGCGGATTCACCCCTCCACTTT. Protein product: CASSLVQGADSPLHF.

CDR3 residues: CSAFDGYTF. CDR3 coding DNA: TGCAGTGCGTTCGATGGCTACACCTTC. The chain links TRBV20-1 to TRBJ1-2; D gene ambiguous. Trimming removed 6 bases at V and 6 bases at J, with 5 bases between. The CDR3 consists of 9 residues. Germline V gene data show CDR1 as DFQATT and CDR2 as SNEGSKA (reference sequence).

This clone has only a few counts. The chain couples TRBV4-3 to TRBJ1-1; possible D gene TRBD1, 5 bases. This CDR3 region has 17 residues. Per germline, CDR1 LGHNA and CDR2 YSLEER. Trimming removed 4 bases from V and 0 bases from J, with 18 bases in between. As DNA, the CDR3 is TGCGCCAGCAGCCCCCTTGCTGACAGTCTCATGAACACTGAAGCTTTCTTT. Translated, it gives CASSPLADSLMNTEAFF.

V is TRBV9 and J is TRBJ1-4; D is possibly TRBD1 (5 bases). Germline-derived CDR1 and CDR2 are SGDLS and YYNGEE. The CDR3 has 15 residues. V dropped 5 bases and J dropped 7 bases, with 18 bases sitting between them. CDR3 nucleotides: TGTGCCAGCAGTGCGGATGGGGGGGTTTTTGAAAAACTGTTTTTT. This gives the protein CASSADGGVFEKLFF.

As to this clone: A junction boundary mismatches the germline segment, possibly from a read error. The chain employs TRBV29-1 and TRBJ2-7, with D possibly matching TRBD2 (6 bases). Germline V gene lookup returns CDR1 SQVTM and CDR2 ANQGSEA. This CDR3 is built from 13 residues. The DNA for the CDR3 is TGCAGCGCTGAAGGTAGCGGAACCTACGAGCAGTACTTC. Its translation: CSAEGSGTYEQYF.

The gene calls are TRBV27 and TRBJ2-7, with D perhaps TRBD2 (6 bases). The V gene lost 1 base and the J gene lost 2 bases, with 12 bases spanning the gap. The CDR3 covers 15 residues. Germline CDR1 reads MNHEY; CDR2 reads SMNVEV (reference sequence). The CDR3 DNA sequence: TGTGCCAGCAGTTTATACTCTGGAGGGCCCTACGAGCAGTACTTC. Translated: CASSLYSGGPYEQYF.

The CDR3 nucleotides read TGCGCCAGCAGCCAAGGCCAAACGGGACAGTCTAACTATGGCTACACCTTC. Translating it yields CASSQGQTGQSNYGYTF. This chain links TRBV4-1 with TRBJ1-2, with TRBD1 matching 7 bases. After removal of 1 base from V and 0 bases from J, the junction contained 8 bases not matched to a gene. The CDR3 length is 17 residues. Germline V gene lookup returns CDR1 MGHRA and CDR2 YSYEKL.

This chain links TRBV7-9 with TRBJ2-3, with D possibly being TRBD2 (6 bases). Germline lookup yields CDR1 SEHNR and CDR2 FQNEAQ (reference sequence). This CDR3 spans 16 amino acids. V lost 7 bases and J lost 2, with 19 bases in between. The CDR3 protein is CASTVGWGEPTDTQYF. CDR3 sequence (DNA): TGTGCCAGCACCGTGGGCTGGGGGGAGCCCACAGATACGCAGTATTTT. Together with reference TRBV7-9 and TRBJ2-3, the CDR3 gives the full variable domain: DTGVSQNPRHKITKRGQNVTFRCDPISEHNRLYWYRQTLGQGPEFLTYFQNEAQLEKSRLLSDRFSAERPKGSFSTLEIQRTEQGDSAMYLCASTVGWGEPTDTQYFGPGTRLTVL.

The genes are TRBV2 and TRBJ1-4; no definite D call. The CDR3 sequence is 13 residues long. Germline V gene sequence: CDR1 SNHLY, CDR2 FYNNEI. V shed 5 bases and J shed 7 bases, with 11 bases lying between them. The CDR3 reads CASSKMDGEKLFF. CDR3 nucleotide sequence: TGTGCCAGCAGTAAGATGGACGGTGAAAAACTGTTTTTT.

Here the CDR3 reads CASRGRAEAFF. For the CDR3, the DNA is TGTGCCAGCCGTGGGCGTGCTGAAGCTTTCTTT. J is TRBJ1-1 and V is TRBV19; the D is unclear. The CDR3 extends over 11 amino acids. The germline CDR1 and CDR2 sequences are LNHDA and SQIVND (reference sequence). Trimming shortened V by 9 bases and J by 6 bases, and 11 bases separated the two germline ends.

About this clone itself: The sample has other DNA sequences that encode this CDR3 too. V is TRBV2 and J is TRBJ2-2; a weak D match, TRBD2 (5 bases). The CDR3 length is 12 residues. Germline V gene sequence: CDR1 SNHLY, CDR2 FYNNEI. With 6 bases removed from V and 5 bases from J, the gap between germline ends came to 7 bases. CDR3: CASSRGTGELFF. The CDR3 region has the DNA TGTGCCAGCAGCCGGGGTACCGGGGAGCTGTTTTTT. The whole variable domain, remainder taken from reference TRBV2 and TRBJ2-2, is EPEVTQTPSHQVTQMGQEVILRCVPISNHLYFYWYRQILGQKVEFLVSFYNNEISEKSEIFDDQFSVERPDGSNFTLKIRSTKLEDSAMYFCASSRGTGELFFGEGSRLTVL.

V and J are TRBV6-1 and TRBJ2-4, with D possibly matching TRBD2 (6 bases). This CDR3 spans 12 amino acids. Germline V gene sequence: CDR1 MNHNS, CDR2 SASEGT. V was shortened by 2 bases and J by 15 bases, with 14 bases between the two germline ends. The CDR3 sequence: CASSESAGGRYF. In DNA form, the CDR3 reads TGTGCCAGCAGTGAATCGGCCGGGGGTCGGTACTTC.

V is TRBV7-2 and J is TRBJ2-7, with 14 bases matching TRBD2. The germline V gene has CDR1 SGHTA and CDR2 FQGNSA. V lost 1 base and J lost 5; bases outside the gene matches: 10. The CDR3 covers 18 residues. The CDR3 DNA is TGTGCCAGCAGCTTAGGGAGTGGGACTAGCGGGAGTAGGGACGAGCAGTACTTC. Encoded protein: CASSLGSGTSGSRDEQYF.

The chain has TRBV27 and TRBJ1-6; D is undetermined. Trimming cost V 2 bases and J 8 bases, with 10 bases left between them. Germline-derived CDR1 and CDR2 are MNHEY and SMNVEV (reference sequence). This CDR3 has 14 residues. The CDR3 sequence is CASSLKPLDSPLHF. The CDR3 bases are TGTGCCAGCAGTTTAAAGCCCCTCGATTCACCCCTCCACTTT.

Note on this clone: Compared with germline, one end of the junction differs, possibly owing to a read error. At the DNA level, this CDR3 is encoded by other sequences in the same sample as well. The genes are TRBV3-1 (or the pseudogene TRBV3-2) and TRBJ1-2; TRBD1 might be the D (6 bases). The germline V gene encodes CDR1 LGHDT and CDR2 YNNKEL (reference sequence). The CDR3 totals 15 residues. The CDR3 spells CASSQVQGGGYGYTF. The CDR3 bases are TGTGCCAGTAGCCAAGTACAGGGCGGGGGCTATGGCTACACCTTC.

The DNA of the CDR3 is TGTGCCACCTCGGGACAGGGAGGTCAGCCCCAGCATTTT. Residues: CATSGQGGQPQHF. The gene calls are TRBV15 and TRBJ1-5, with 9 bases matching TRBD1. The CDR3 length is 13 residues. Germline CDR1 LNHNV, CDR2 YYDKDF (reference sequence). Trimming took 8 bases from V and 6 from J; bases not matched to a gene: 5.

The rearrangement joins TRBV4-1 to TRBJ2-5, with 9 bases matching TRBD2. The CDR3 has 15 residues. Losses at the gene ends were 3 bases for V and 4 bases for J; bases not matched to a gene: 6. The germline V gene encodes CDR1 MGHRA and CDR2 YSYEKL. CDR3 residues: CASSQTGLARETQYF. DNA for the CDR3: TGCGCCAGCAGCCAGACCGGACTAGCGAGAGAGACCCAGTACTTC.

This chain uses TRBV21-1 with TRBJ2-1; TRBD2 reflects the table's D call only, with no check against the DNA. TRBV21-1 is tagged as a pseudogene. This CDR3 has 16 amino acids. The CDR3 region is CASSKGSGSSYNEQFF. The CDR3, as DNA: TGTGCCAGCAGCAAAGGTTCTGGGAGCTCCTACAATGAGCAGTTCTTC.

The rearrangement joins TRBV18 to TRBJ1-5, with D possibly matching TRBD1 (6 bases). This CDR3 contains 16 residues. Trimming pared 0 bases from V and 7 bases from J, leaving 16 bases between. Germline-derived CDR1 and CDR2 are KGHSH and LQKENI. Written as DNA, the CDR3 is TGTGCCAGCTCACCACCGATGGGGGCGCCGGAACAGCCCCAGCATTTT. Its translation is CASSPPMGAPEQPQHF.

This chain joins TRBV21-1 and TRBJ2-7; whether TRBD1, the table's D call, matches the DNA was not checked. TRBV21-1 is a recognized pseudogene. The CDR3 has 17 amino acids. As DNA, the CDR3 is TGTGCCAGCAGCAAAAGGCCTCCACCGGGACAGGGGTACGAGCAGTACTTC. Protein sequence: CASSKRPPPGQGYEQYF.